These 19 T cell receptor beta chains came from one sample sequenced in a study of CD8+ T cells in alopecia areata. TCR sequencing used cDNA made by reverse transcription of extracted RNA. The protocol was immunoSEQ multiplex PCR, while the TCRdb copy is restricted to in-frame clones and leaves out a portion. The data contain around 210,000 clones, about 61% of them singletons. The sample comprised CD8+ T cells sorted from blood. All receptors come from a human donor in good health.

The V call is TRBV27, the J call TRBJ2-1, with D possibly matching TRBD1 (6 bases). Trimming took 4 bases from V and 4 from J, leaving 11 bases between them. CDR1 is MNHEY and CDR2 is SMNVEV in the germline V gene (reference sequence). The CDR3 runs to 14 residues. CDR3 in amino acids: CASSSSGQYNEQFF. The CDR3, as DNA: TGTGCCAGCAGTTCCTCAGGACAGTACAATGAGCAGTTCTTC.

This clone was counted a few times. CDR3 sequence reads: CASTAWGGDNEQFF. The CDR3 DNA sequence: TGTGCCAGCACTGCTTGGGGGGGAGACAATGAGCAGTTCTTC. This chain connects TRBV2 to TRBJ2-1; 7 bases align to TRBD2. The CDR3 contains 14 residues. Trimming cost V 7 bases and J 5 bases; bases outside gene matches: 8. CDR1 is SNHLY, CDR2 FYNNEI, per germline.

This sequence joins TRBV12-5 and TRBJ2-7; D is undetermined. CDR1 is LGHNT, CDR2 FRNRAP, per germline. The CDR3 has 13 amino acids. Trimming left V 1 base short and J 0 bases short, with 4 bases between. This CDR3 reads CASGLGPSYEQYF. CDR3 nucleotide sequence: TGTGCTAGTGGTTTGGGCCCCTCCTACGAGCAGTACTTC.

This clone has more than one count but fewer than ten. V and J are TRBV4-1 and TRBJ2-3; 9 nucleotides line up with TRBD1. The CDR3 is made up of 15 amino acids. J lost 3 bases, V lost 0 bases, and 1 base had no gene match. Per germline, CDR1 MGHRA and CDR2 YSYEKL. This chain's CDR3 is CASSQEDRGTDTQYF. As DNA, the CDR3 is TGCGCCAGCAGCCAAGAGGACAGGGGAACAGATACGCAGTATTTT.

This clone was seen only a few times. J is TRBJ2-1 and V is TRBV29-1; D may match TRBD1 or TRBD2 (6 bases each). V was clipped by 7 bases and J by 3 bases, with 16 bases between them. Germline assignment: CDR1 SQVTM and CDR2 ANQGSEA. The CDR3 has 14 residues. CDR3 protein: CSARSGAIYNEQFF. CDR3 sequence (DNA): TGCAGCGCCCGGTCGGGGGCGATCTACAATGAGCAGTTCTTC.

The chain couples TRBV7-9 to TRBJ2-5; 7 bases agree with TRBD1. Germline loops: CDR1 SEHNR, CDR2 FQNEAQ (reference sequence). With V trimmed by 5 bases and J by 2 bases, 5 bases remained unmatched. This CDR3 region has 14 residues. DNA for the CDR3: TGTGCCAGCAGCGGAACGGGACAGCAAGAGACCCAGTACTTC. Translated: CASSGTGQQETQYF.

A few counts support this clone. J is TRBJ2-7 and V is TRBV7-6, with 15 bases that match TRBD2. CDR1 and CDR2 from the germline V gene are SGHVS and FNYEAQ. J was trimmed by 6 bases and V by 5 bases; bases with no gene match: 8. The CDR3 loop spans 16 amino acids. The chain's CDR3 is CASSLRTSGRGSEQYF. As DNA, the CDR3 is TGTGCCAGCAGCCTGCGGACTAGCGGGAGGGGGTCCGAGCAGTACTTC.

The V and J genes are TRBV27 and TRBJ2-3, with D perhaps matching TRBD1 (6 bases). CDR1 and CDR2 from the germline V gene are MNHEY and SMNVEV (reference sequence). The CDR3 sequence is 17 residues long. V gave up 5 bases and J gave up 0 bases, with 18 bases separating them. In DNA form, the CDR3 reads TGTGCCAGCAGTCCTCCTCGACAGGAGGTTAGCACAGATACGCAGTATTTT. This encodes CASSPPRQEVSTDTQYF.

J is TRBJ1-6 and V is TRBV6-4, with D uncertain. Trimming removed 10 bases from V and 0 bases from J, with 13 bases in between. From germline, CDR1 is MRHNA and CDR2 SNTAGT. CDR3 size: 15 residues. Here the CDR3 reads CATEAVNSYNSPLHF. CDR3 coding DNA: TGTGCCACCGAGGCGGTCAACTCCTATAATTCACCCCTCCACTTT.

In this sample, this clone turned up a few times. This rearrangement joins TRBV11-2 to TRBJ2-3; no firm D call. Trimming took off 4 bases at V and 4 bases at J, with 18 bases between the two ends. Germline values: CDR1 SGHAT, CDR2 FQNNGV. The CDR3 totals 16 residues. The DNA for the CDR3 is TGTGCCAGCAGCTCATATAGACTCTTAAACCCAGATACGCAGTATTTT. Its protein is CASSSYRLLNPDTQYF.

The J gene is TRBJ1-2, the V gene TRBV7-9; 7 bases are a match to TRBD1. This CDR3 has 15 residues. Germline CDR1 is SEHNR and CDR2 is FQNEAQ (reference sequence). J gave up 5 bases and V 3 bases, and 9 bases lay outside the gene matches. The CDR3 DNA follows: TGTGCCAGCAGCTTCGTGGGACAGCTACTTTATGGCTACACCTTC. It codes for CASSFVGQLLYGYTF. The whole variable domain, remainder taken from reference TRBV7-9 and TRBJ1-2, is DTGVSQNPRHKITKRGQNVTFRCDPISEHNRLYWYRQTLGQGPEFLTYFQNEAQLEKSRLLSDRFSAERPKGSFSTLEIQRTEQGDSAMYLCASSFVGQLLYGYTFGSGTRLTVV.

This clone was seen only a few times. The chain is built from TRBV7-9 and TRBJ2-5; D gene unclear. There are 13 residues in the CDR3. The V end was cut by 1 base, the J end by 5 bases, with 8 bases between. CDR1 and CDR2 from the germline V gene are SEHNR and FQNEAQ (reference sequence). In DNA form, the CDR3 reads TGTGCCAGCAGCTTAGAGGCGTTGGAGACCCAGTACTTC. This gives the protein CASSLEALETQYF.

The rearrangement links TRBV7-2 to TRBJ2-3; D perhaps matches TRBD2 (6 bases). CDR1 is SGHTA and CDR2 is FQGNSA in the germline V gene. The CDR3 spans 15 residues. Trimming shortened V by 5 bases and J by 6 bases, and 18 bases separated the two germline ends. The CDR3 loop is CASSRGTGDSDTQYF. The DNA for the CDR3 is TGTGCCAGCAGCCGAGGAACGGGAGATAGCGATACGCAGTATTTT.

This clone showed up just a few times. V gene TRBV5-1 combines with J gene TRBJ2-5, with 8 bases that match TRBD1. V lost 7 bases and J lost 5; bases outside the gene matches: 25. The germline V gene has CDR1 SGHRS and CDR2 YFSETQ. The CDR3 length is 19 residues. The CDR3: CASGPDQRRTGKSRETQYF. CDR3 bases: TGCGCCAGCGGCCCAGACCAGCGCCGGACAGGGAAGTCCAGGGAGACCCAGTACTTC.

The chain uses TRBV2 and TRBJ1-6, with no clear D. Trimming removed 1 base at V and 2 bases at J, with 12 bases between. Germline V gene lookup returns CDR1 SNHLY and CDR2 FYNNEI. This CDR3 has 17 residues. CDR3 sequence: CASSEGTAIAYNSPLHF. CDR3 DNA: TGTGCCAGCAGTGAAGGGACGGCTATTGCCTATAATTCACCCCTCCACTTT.

This clone is a singleton in its sample. The V and J genes are TRBV11-2 and TRBJ1-5; unclear D gene. CDR1 is SGHAT and CDR2 is FQNNGV in the germline V gene. The CDR3 extends over 14 amino acids. Trimming left V 2 bases short and J 5 bases short, with 10 bases between. The DNA for the CDR3 is TGTGCCAGCAGCTTAAACTCAAGAGATCAGCCCCAGCATTTT. It encodes CASSLNSRDQPQHF.

The V gene is TRBV5-1, the J gene TRBJ2-7, with D possibly being TRBD2 (5 bases). Germline values: CDR1 SGHRS, CDR2 YFSETQ. Trimming pared 4 bases from V and 7 bases from J, leaving 15 bases between. This CDR3 contains 13 residues. The CDR3 bases are TGCGCCAGCAGCCTGGACTGGGTGCGGGAGCAGTACTTC. Encoded protein: CASSLDWVREQYF.

The rearrangement joins TRBV27 to TRBJ1-4, with unresolved D. Trimming took 0 bases from V and 10 from J, leaving 9 bases between them. This CDR3 has 13 amino acids. Germline V gene sequence: CDR1 MNHEY, CDR2 SMNVEV (reference sequence). CDR3: CASSLSLLGKLFF. The CDR3 region has the DNA TGTGCCAGCAGTTTATCGCTTTTGGGAAAACTGTTTTTT.

Turning to this clone: The DNA is omitted, as the CDR3 cannot be located on it reliably, and the CDR3 follows TCRdb's listing. The chain links TRBV12-5 to TRBJ2-7; the table's D gene call, TRBD1, was not cross checked with the DNA. Per germline, CDR1 LGHNT and CDR2 FRNRAP. Inclusive of both ends, the CDR3 amounts to 15 amino acids. The CDR3 spells CASGLGTGQVYEQYF.